This TCR beta chain was sequenced in a study of regulatory T cells in long-lasting Graves disease (dated by TCRdb to the early 2020s). For the wider study: Newly diagnosed Graves' disease patients had taken antithyroid drugs for less than 3 months. Patients with persistent Graves' disease were compared with patients with newly diagnosed Graves' disease using TCR sequencing and RNA sequencing of peripheral blood. The study took place in China and was registered as a clinical trial. TCR sequencing covered 13 persistent and 20 or so newly diagnosed Graves' disease patients, around 33 samples in total. Paper-wide results and their limitations: A larger number of public clonotypes was shared among persistent patients (approximately 3,000) than among newly diagnosed patients (around 880). Compared with newly diagnosed patients, patients with persistent Graves' disease had lower TCR Shannon entropy and fewer highly expanded clones, which suggests clonal expansion. Preferential use of TRBV28, TRBJ1-2 and TRBJ2-5 was observed in persistent disease, whereas TRBV20-1 and TRBJ2-1 were favored in newly diagnosed disease. Peripheral blood alone was examined, since thyroid tissue, which constituted the primary lesion, could not be accessed. The authors noted that the small sample size was a limitation that may lower accuracy. Sequencing and analysis were limited to the TCR beta chain.

The sample holds many counts of this clonotype. Which antigen it targets is not known. Base qualities are not recorded, but no much larger clone differs from it by a single base. In the paper's terms, the time point label means: newly diagnosed GD, antithyroid drugs for less than 3 months. For both TCR sequencing and RNA sequencing, RNA was extracted from PBMCs in TRIzol. The diagnosis of Graves' disease was made according to American Thyroid Association guidelines. Patients were recruited from an endocrinology department in Xi'an, China. Each patient gave 9 to 10 milliliters of peripheral blood, collected in an EDTA anticoagulant tube. Ficoll Paque Plus density gradient separation was used to isolate PBMCs, and no additional T cell sorting was done. An Agilent 2100 Bioanalyzer and agarose gel were used to check RNA quality, and a NanoDrop 2000 was used to measure RNA concentration. Ends trimmed: V by 3 bases, J by 0 bases; bases unmatched to a gene: 9. CDR1 DFQATT and CDR2 SNEGSKA are derived from the germline V gene (reference sequence). Its CDR3 holds 16 amino acids, cysteine through phenylalanine. The CDR3 DNA has 48 bases and is translated from base 1.

The library relied on multiplex PCR. Sequenced using an Illumina HiSeq 4000. TCR beta libraries were built with iRepertoire HTBI primers and Arm-PCR amplification of CDR3 regions. PCR products were gel purified before sequencing. On the authors' methods: Gene usage analysis of CDR3 amino acid clonotypes used the 62 TRBV and more than 13 TRBJ segments found across samples. COPE and FqMerger were used to merge the filtered high-quality paired reads into contigs. BLAST was used to align contigs to the IMGT TRBV, TRBD and TRBJ reference genes, and CDR3 was defined following IMGT. Any clonotype with a frequency above 0.1% was classified as a highly expanded clone. Shannon entropy was used to measure repertoire diversity, and the Gini coefficient was used to measure V-J evenness. A clonotype found in more than one individual was treated as public. TCRdb took the public reads, trimmed them with fastp at Q25, ran MiXCR for clone calling and kept in-frame beta chains. Each CDR3 protein gets just one entry, which takes the most common genes and DNA from the rows behind it. It is TCRdb's table, rather than the study itself, that gives the V and J calls and clone size. This sample holds 250,000 or so distinct CDR3 sequences; under 20% were observed only once. The ten most abundant clones make up around 13% of the sample.

The same data also contributed to another study, on T cells in Graves' hyperthyroidism and ophthalmopathy. The second study reports: A patient counted as having stable Graves' hyperthyroidism if no progression to ophthalmopathy occurred over 18 months of follow-up. Hyperthyroidism patients were newly diagnosed, had a disease duration of under 2 months, and were aged 18 to 65 years. Exclusion was applied to patients with uncontrolled infections, other autoimmune diseases, pregnancy or lactation. Clinical symptoms, serum thyroxine and TRAb, thyroid ultrasound, and orbital computed tomography formed the basis for the diagnoses. The TCR CDR3 was subjected to a first round of RT-PCR using the HTBI primer set and the Qiagen OneStep RT-PCR kit. Most expanded thyroid clonotypes (frequency above 0.001) were also found in blood, which suggests that blood repertoires may mirror thyroid immune responses. A model built on a 13 V-J signature distinguished ophthalmopathy from stable hyperthyroidism, reaching roughly 88% sensitivity and about 81% specificity in cross-validation and 80%/75% in testing. In validation, progression to ophthalmopathy was predicted by the model with nearly 71% sensitivity and 72% to 85% specificity, a median of about 6.8 months before onset. A discovery cohort of approximately 97 patients, 43 with Graves' ophthalmopathy and approximately 55 with stable Graves' hyperthyroidism, was used to find distinguishing TCR V-J signatures. Whether ophthalmopathy could be predicted prospectively was tested in an independent validation cohort made up of under 20 hyperthyroidism patients plus 17 patients who later progressed to ophthalmopathy. The 100 or so discovery patients were randomly split 7:3 into training and test sets. The study also compared thyroid tissue and blood T-cell repertoires from several Graves' hyperthyroidism patients. Once sampling was done, hyperthyroidism patients were given methimazole at a starting dose of 30 mg daily, whereas ophthalmopathy patients were given high-dose intravenous methylprednisolone. The libraries were constructed in a second round of multiplex PCR and then size-selected and purified. Paired-end sequencing of the libraries was performed with 100 bp reads on an Illumina HiSeq2000. Raw data were processed with SOAPnuke, discarding reads with adapters, uncalled bases, mean Phred below 15, or no exact constant-primer or identifier match. COPE v1.2.5 was used to merge high-quality paired reads, and clonotypes were defined as unique nucleotide sequences. MiTCR v1.1 was used to align the clonotypes against IMGT TRBV, TRBD and TRBJ reference segments. The analysis was restricted to V-J combinations with a frequency above 0.0001, which together covered around 99% of the repertoires. A TCS score was defined as the ratio of F50 (clonal expansion) to E x V (chaos), with BLOSUM62-based TCRdist applied between CDR3 peptides within each V-J. Welch's t-statistics and random forest reduced fewer than 550 V-J features to around 14, which were used in a naive Bayes classifier (R e1071). No statistical method was used to set the sample size in advance, and investigators knew the group allocation. The paper reports TCR Vbeta CDR3 sequencing of some 140 peripheral blood samples: around 45 ophthalmopathy, approximately 74 hyperthyroidism and approximately 17 progressor patients.

The rearrangement joined TRBV20-1 to TRBJ2-7, with 9 junctional bases fitting TRBD1. This clonotype was obtained from a woman between 25 and 40 years old with Graves disease. Donor details come from another sample of the same person, matched by shared clones. The input for sequencing was peripheral blood mononuclear cells (PBMCs), taken at new diagnosis, from a patient treated with antithyroid drugs. For the CDR3, the sequence is CSASVWDRVSSYEQYF. The nucleotide sequence reads TGCAGTGCTAGTGTATGGGACAGGGTGAGCTCCTACGAGCAGTACTTC.